These 24 T cell receptor beta chains came from one sample sequenced in a study of shared clonotypes between healthy human individuals. Assay used: immunoSEQ multiplex PCR; TCRdb lists only in-frame clones, some missing. Seen here are more than 80,000 clones, 65% to 70% observed once, and the top ten hold roughly 40%. Sequencing was performed on memory CD8+ T cells sorted from blood. The subset is: CD45RO+ cells pooled with CCR7-negative TemRA cells. The receptors were gathered from a man aged 25-40 years in good health.

The chain carries TRBV7-9 and TRBJ1-2; D may be TRBD1 (5 bases). Germline CDR1 SEHNR, CDR2 FQNEAQ (reference sequence). V lost 5 bases and J 4 bases, leaving 26 bases between the germline ends. This CDR3 is 18 amino acids long. Here the CDR3 reads CASSLVPGTQGLPYGYTF. The CDR3 DNA is TGTGCCAGCAGCCTAGTGCCGGGAACGCAGGGTCTCCCCTATGGCTACACCTTC.

V gene TRBV7-8 combines with J gene TRBJ2-7; D remains ambiguous. V dropped 1 base and J dropped 3 bases, with 7 bases sitting between them. CDR3 length equals 13 residues. The germline V gene encodes CDR1 SGHVS and CDR2 FQNEAQ. The CDR3 DNA is TGTGCCAGCAGCTTAGGACGGAGCTACGAGCAGTACTTC. Translated: CASSLGRSYEQYF.

The rearrangement joins TRBV10-3 to TRBJ2-2; tentatively, D is TRBD2 (6 bases). Germline CDR1 and CDR2: ENHRY and SYGVKD. The CDR3 runs to 12 residues. V lost 7 bases to trimming and J lost 6 bases, with 9 bases between them. Here the CDR3 DNA reads TGTGCCATCACGGGGGAGGCCGGGGAGCTGTTTTTT. This sequence encodes CAITGEAGELFF.

This clone has only a few counts. This chain joins TRBV29-1 and TRBJ2-7, with 11 bases aligning to TRBD1. The length of the CDR3 is 16 residues. V was clipped by 4 bases and J by 2 bases; unmatched bases: 10. Germline V CDR1 and CDR2: SQVTM, ANQGSEA. CDR3 sequence (DNA): TGCAGCGTTGCCAGCCCGAGGGGACAGGGGGCCTACGAGCAGTACTTC. Translating it yields CSVASPRGQGAYEQYF.

This clone was seen only a few times. V is TRBV4-2 and J is TRBJ2-1; TRBD1 is a possible D gene (5 bases). The CDR3 totals 12 residues. The germline V gene has CDR1 LGHNA and CDR2 YNFKEQ. V was clipped by 0 bases and J by 15 bases, with 12 bases between them. CDR3 DNA: TGTGCCAGCAGCCAAGAGGGGCCTAGACTGTTCTTC. Encoded protein: CASSQEGPRLFF.

The chain recombines TRBV5-5 with TRBJ2-5; 7 nucleotides agree with TRBD2. Germline V gene lookup returns CDR1 SGHKS and CDR2 YYEKEE (reference sequence). Trimming removed 5 bases from V and 5 bases from J; junction bases left unmatched: 12. The CDR3 spans 15 residues. The CDR3, as DNA: TGTGCCAGCAGTATTGAGAGAAGCGGGACTGAGACCCAGTACTTC. It yields the protein CASSIERSGTETQYF.

This clone was counted ten times or more. Here the CDR3 DNA reads TGTGCCAGCAGTGAAGGAAGTGCAACTAATGAAAAACTGTTTTTT. This sequence encodes CASSEGSATNEKLFF. The chain carries TRBV25-1 and TRBJ1-4; D gene uncertain. Germline V gives CDR1 MGHDK, CDR2 SYGVNS. This CDR3 has 15 residues. Between the trimmed V and J ends, which lost 2 bases and 0 bases, there was a span of 7 bases.

V usage is TRBV6-5 and J usage is TRBJ2-2; possibly TRBD2 for D (6 bases). Germline lookup yields CDR1 MNHEY and CDR2 SVGAGI. Trimming pared 6 bases from V and 0 bases from J, leaving 8 bases between. The CDR3 sequence is 14 residues long. The CDR3 bases are TGTGCCAGCAGCGGGACTTCGAACACCGGGGAGCTGTTTTTT. As protein: CASSGTSNTGELFF.

The chain carries TRBV27 and TRBJ2-7; D may correspond to TRBD1 or TRBD2 (7 bases each). V lost 3 bases to trimming and J lost 6 bases, with 18 bases between them. The length of the CDR3 is 15 residues. Germline V lookup: CDR1 MNHEY, CDR2 SMNVEV (reference sequence). The CDR3 spells CASSLGGGPPREQYF. CDR3 coding DNA: TGTGCCAGCAGTTTGGGAGGGGGCCCCCCTCGCGAGCAGTACTTC.

J is TRBJ2-1 and V is TRBV11-2, with D unclear. The length of the CDR3 is 15 residues. CDR1 and CDR2 (germline): SGHAT, FQNNGV. The germline V and J ends were trimmed by 1 base and 4 bases, with 11 bases remaining between them. CDR3 nucleotide sequence: TGTGCCAGCAGCTTAGTAGTAGCCCCGTACAATGAGCAGTTCTTC. The encoded protein is CASSLVVAPYNEQFF.

The table lists this clone with a few counts. The rearrangement uses TRBV29-1 and TRBJ1-1; possible D gene TRBD1, 5 bases. Germline V gene sequence: CDR1 SQVTM, CDR2 ANQGSEA. V dropped 7 bases and J dropped 1 base, with 22 bases sitting between them. This CDR3 spans 16 amino acids. Here the CDR3 reads CSAIGDMGSKNTEAFF. The CDR3 DNA follows: TGCAGCGCAATAGGGGATATGGGTTCAAAGAACACTGAAGCTTTCTTT. Complete variable domain (other parts from reference TRBV29-1 and TRBJ1-1): SAVISQKPSRDICQRGTSLTIQCQVDSQVTMMFWYRQQPGQSLTLIATANQGSEATYESGFVIDKFPISRPNLTFSTLTVSNMSPEDSSIYLCSAIGDMGSKNTEAFFGQGTRLTVV.

Details on this clone: Other DNA sequences from this sample encode an identical CDR3 as well. The rearrangement uses TRBV5-5 and TRBJ1-1; D unclear. The CDR3 is 13 residues long. CDR1 is SGHKS and CDR2 is YYEKEE in the germline V gene (reference sequence). V lost 2 bases to trimming and J lost 2 bases, with 7 bases between them. CDR3 region: CASSLSENTEAFF. CDR3 sequence (DNA): TGTGCCAGCAGCTTAAGTGAAAACACTGAAGCTTTCTTT.

This clone was seen more than once but under ten times. V gene TRBV7-8 combines with J gene TRBJ2-7; no reliable D call. The CDR3 spans 14 residues. CDR1 and CDR2 from the germline V gene are SGHVS and FQNEAQ. V shed 4 bases and J shed 2 bases, with 12 bases lying between them. CDR3 in DNA: TGTGCCAGCAGCTCAGCTCAAGGCCCCTACGAGCAGTACTTC. This translates into CASSSAQGPYEQYF. The full variable domain, with the rest looked up from reference TRBV7-8 and TRBJ2-7, is GAGVSQSPRYKVAKRGQDVALRCDPISGHVSLFWYQQALGQGPEFLTYFQNEAQLDKSGLPSDRFFAERPEGSVSTLKIQRTQQEDSAVYLCASSSAQGPYEQYFGPGTRLTVT.

V usage is TRBV9 and J usage is TRBJ2-1, with D maybe TRBD2 (7 bases). The V gene lost 4 bases and the J gene lost 7 bases, with 24 bases spanning the gap. The germline gives CDR1 SGDLS, CDR2 YYNGEE. The CDR3 is 17 amino acids. CDR3 sequence: CASSSAVAGPGANEQFF. CDR3 coding DNA: TGTGCCAGCAGCTCAGCGGTAGCGGGCCCGGGGGCAAATGAGCAGTTCTTC.

This clone rates as medium-sized. Other DNA variants within this sample encode the same CDR3. The chain combines TRBV6-1 with TRBJ2-7; TRBD1 matches 12 bases. The CDR3 contains 15 residues. V shed 3 bases and J 2 bases; nucleotides not matched to a gene: 2. Germline V gene lookup returns CDR1 MNHNS and CDR2 SASEGT. The CDR3 DNA reads TGTGCCAGCAGTGAGGGACAGGGGGCTCCCTACGAGCAGTACTTC. This gives the protein CASSEGQGAPYEQYF.

This chain connects TRBV7-4 to TRBJ2-7; the D is unclear. The CDR3 is made up of 13 amino acids. V gave up 5 bases and J gave up 2 bases, with 10 bases separating them. Looked up from germline, CDR1 is SGHVT and CDR2 is SQSDAQ. In nucleotides, the CDR3 is TGTGCCAGCAGCCACTCGGAAACCTACGAGCAGTACTTC. It translates to CASSHSETYEQYF.

The gene calls are TRBV7-8 and TRBJ2-1; 7 bases map to TRBD2. Germline assignment: CDR1 SGHVS and CDR2 FQNEAQ. After removal of 7 bases from V and 3 bases from J, the junction contained 9 bases not matched to a gene. The CDR3 loop spans 15 amino acids. The CDR3 protein is CASKSGPSGYNEQFF. CDR3 in DNA: TGTGCCAGCAAATCGGGCCCTAGCGGCTACAATGAGCAGTTCTTC.

The chain links TRBV4-2 to TRBJ2-1; D assignment may be TRBD1 or TRBD2 (5 bases each). Germline values: CDR1 LGHNA, CDR2 YNFKEQ. The CDR3 totals 17 residues. Trimming cost V 2 bases and J 9 bases, with 23 bases left between them. CDR3 coding DNA: TGTGCCAGCAGCCAATCGCAGATAGCCCCTAGTGGGGGTGAGCAGTTCTTC. Translation gives CASSQSQIAPSGGEQFF.

The chain uses TRBV21-1 and TRBJ2-1; the table's D call, TRBD2, has no DNA check behind it. TRBV21-1 is given as a pseudogene. CDR3 size: 16 residues. CDR3 in DNA: TGTGCCAGCAGCAATAGTCAGCGGGAGCAGGGTTGGGTGCAGTTCTTC. Translating it yields CASSNSQREQGWVQFF.

The chain joins TRBV5-4 to TRBJ2-1, with 7 nucleotides matching TRBD2. The CDR3 is 15 residues long. Unmatched junction bases numbered 5, after V lost 0 bases and J lost 5 bases. Germline V gene data show CDR1 as SGHNT and CDR2 as YYREEE (reference sequence). CDR3 amino acids: CASSLEGLLNNEQFF. The CDR3 bases are TGTGCCAGCAGCTTGGAGGGACTACTTAACAATGAGCAGTTCTTC.

The genes are TRBV4-2 and TRBJ2-7; 8 positions agree with TRBD2. The germline gives CDR1 LGHNA, CDR2 YNFKEQ. The junction had 7 bases not matched to a gene; V was cut back by 1 base and J by 2 bases. The CDR3 sequence is 16 residues long. CDR3 coding DNA: TGTGCCAGCAGCCAAGGGTCCGGGAGGGCCGCCTACGAGCAGTACTTC. The encoded protein is CASSQGSGRAAYEQYF.

Notes on this clone: This likely reflects a read error, since a far larger clone is one base away. The genes are TRBV6-5 and TRBJ2-7; D ambiguous. Germline V gene sequence: CDR1 MNHEY, CDR2 SVGAGI. The CDR3 is 11 residues long. Trimming cost V 4 bases and J 4 bases, with 5 bases left between them. The CDR3 region has the DNA TGTGCCAGCAGTTCAAATTACGAGCAGTACTTC. Translating it yields CASSSNYEQYF.

The chain links TRBV2 to TRBJ2-5, with 9 positions matching TRBD1. Germline V CDR1 and CDR2: SNHLY, FYNNEI. The CDR3 loop spans 17 amino acids. V trimming: 0 bases; J trimming: 3 bases; junction bases outside the gene matches: 8. CDR3 DNA: TGTGCCAGCAGTGAAGCGTTCGGGACAGGGTGGAAAGAGACCCAGTACTTC. Its protein is CASSEAFGTGWKETQYF.

The V and J genes are TRBV28 and TRBJ2-5; no firm D call. Trimming shortened V by 6 bases and J by 2 bases, and 13 bases separated the two germline ends. CDR3 length: 14 residues. Germline lookup yields CDR1 MDHEN and CDR2 SYDVKM. CDR3 sequence (DNA): TGTGCCAGCAGGGCTAGAAGAAAACAAGAGACCCAGTACTTC. Translation: CASRARRKQETQYF.